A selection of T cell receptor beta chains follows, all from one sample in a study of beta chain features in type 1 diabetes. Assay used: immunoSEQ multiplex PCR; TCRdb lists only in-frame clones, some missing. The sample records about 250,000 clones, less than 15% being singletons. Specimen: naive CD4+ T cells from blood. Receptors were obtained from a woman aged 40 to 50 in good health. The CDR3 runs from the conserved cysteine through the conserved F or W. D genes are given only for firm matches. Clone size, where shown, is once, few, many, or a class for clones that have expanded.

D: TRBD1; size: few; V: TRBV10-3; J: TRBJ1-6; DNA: TGTGCCATCAGTGAGTCAGGGCAGGGGGGTAATTCACCCCTCCACTTT; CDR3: CAISESGQGGNSPLHF
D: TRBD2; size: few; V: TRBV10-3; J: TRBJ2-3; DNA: TGTGCCATCTCGGACGGTAGCGGGGGGAAAGATACGCAGTATTTT; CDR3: CAISDGSGGKDTQYF
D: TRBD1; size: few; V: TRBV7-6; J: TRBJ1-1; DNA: TGTGCCAGCAGCTTTGGGTGGCGGACAGGGGGTGAAGCTTTCTTT; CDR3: CASSFGWRTGGEAFF
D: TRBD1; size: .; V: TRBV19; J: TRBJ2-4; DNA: TGTGCCAGTAGTATTCCGAGACCGGGACAGGGGAGGACCAAAAACATTCAGTACTTC; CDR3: CASSIPRPGQGRTKNIQYF
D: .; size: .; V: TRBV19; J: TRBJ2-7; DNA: TGTGCCAGTAAATCTGGGCAGACCTACGAGCAGTACTTC; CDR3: CASKSGQTYEQYF
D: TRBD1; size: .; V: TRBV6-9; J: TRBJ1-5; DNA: TGTGCCAGCACCAGACAGGGGAAGGATGGCAATCAGCCCCAGCATTTT; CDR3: CASTRQGKDGNQPQHF
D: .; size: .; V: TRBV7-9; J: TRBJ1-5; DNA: TGTGCCAGCAGCTTCCAAGCAGGGGCTTACAATCAGCCCCAGCATTTT; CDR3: CASSFQAGAYNQPQHF
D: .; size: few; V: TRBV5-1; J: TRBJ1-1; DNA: TGCGCCAGCAGCAGGAGGGGGGGGGACACTGAAGCTTTCTTT; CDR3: CASSRRGGDTEAFF
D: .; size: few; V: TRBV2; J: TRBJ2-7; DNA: TGTGCCAGCAGTGAACGGGGCTCCTACGAGCAGTACTTC; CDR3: CASSERGSYEQYF
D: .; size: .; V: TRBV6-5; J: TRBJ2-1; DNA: TGTGCCAGCACCAGCCCGTGGGGGGATGAGCAGTTCTTC; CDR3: CASTSPWGDEQFF
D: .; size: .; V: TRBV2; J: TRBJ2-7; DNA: TGTGCCAGCAGTCGGGAAAAAAGTTACGAGCAGTACTTC; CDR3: CASSREKSYEQYF
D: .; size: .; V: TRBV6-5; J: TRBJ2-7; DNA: TGTGCCAGCAGTTACTCGCGACAAACCTACGAGCAGTACTTC; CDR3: CASSYSRQTYEQYF
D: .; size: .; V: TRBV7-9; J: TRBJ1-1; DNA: TGTGCCAGCAGCTTACCACAGGGAAGGAACACTGAAGCTTTCTTT; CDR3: CASSLPQGRNTEAFF
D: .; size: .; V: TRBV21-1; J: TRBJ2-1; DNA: TGTGCCAGCAGCAAAAGATCTAGCGGGGGGACCTACAATGAGCAGTTCTTC; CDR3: CASSKRSSGGTYNEQFF
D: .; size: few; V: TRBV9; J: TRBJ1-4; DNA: TGTGCCAGCAACCGCGGGACGGGGAATGAAAAACTGTTTTTT; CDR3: CASNRGTGNEKLFF
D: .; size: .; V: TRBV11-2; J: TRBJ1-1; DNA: TGTGCCAGCAGCTTAGGGACAGCTACCGGGGCTTTCTTT; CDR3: CASSLGTATGAFF
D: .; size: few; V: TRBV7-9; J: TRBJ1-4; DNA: TGTGCCAGCAGCGTGGGCGCCACTCATTATAATGAAAAACTGTTTTTT; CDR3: CASSVGATHYNEKLFF
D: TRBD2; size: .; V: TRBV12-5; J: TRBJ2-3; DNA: TGTGCTAGTGGTTTGGTACTAGCGGGGGGTACCACCTTTAGCACAGATACGCAGTATTTT; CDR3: CASGLVLAGGTTFSTDTQYF
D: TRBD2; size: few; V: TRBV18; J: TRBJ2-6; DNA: TGTGCCAGCTCACAAGTAGCGGGGGCCTCCTCTGGGGCCAACGTCCTGACTTTC; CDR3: CASSQVAGASSGANVLTF
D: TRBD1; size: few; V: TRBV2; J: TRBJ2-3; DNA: TGTGCCAGCAGTAGGACAGGGGTGGCAAATACGCAGTATTTT; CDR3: CASSRTGVANTQYF
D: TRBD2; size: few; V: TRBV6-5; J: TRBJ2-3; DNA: TGTGCCAGCAGACTAGCGGGGGCAGATACGCAGTATTTT; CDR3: CASRLAGADTQYF
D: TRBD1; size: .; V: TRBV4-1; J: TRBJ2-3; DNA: TGCGCCAGCAGCCCAGGGGGCGGGGCAGATACGCAGTATTTT; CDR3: CASSPGGGADTQYF
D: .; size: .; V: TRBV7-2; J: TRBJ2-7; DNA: TGTGCCAGCAGCCCTACCTACTACGAGCAGTACTTC; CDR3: CASSPTYYEQYF
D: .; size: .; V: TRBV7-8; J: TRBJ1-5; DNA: TGTGCCAGCAGCTCCCTCCCCCCCAGGGCGGATCAGCCCCAGCATTTT; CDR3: CASSSLPPRADQPQHF
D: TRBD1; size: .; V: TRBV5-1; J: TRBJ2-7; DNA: TGCGCCAGCAGCTCCCGGGACAGGGAATACGAGCAGTACTTC; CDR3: CASSSRDREYEQYF
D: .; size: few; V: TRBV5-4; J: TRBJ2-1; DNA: TGTGCCAGCAGCTTGGGGGGGGGCAGTTACTACAATGAGCAGTTCTTC; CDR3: CASSLGGGSYYNEQFF
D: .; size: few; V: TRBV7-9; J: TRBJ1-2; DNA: TGTGCCAGTACAACTCCCCTGGGGGCAGTCGGGGGCTACACCTTC; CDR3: CASTTPLGAVGGYTF
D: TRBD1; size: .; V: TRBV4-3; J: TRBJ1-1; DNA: TGCGCCAGCAGCAAAGGGGGCGGGATGAACACTGAAGCTTTCTTT; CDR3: CASSKGGGMNTEAFF
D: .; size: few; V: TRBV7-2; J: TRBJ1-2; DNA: TGTGCCAGCAGCATCAGACAGGTGAATGGCTACACCTTC; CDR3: CASSIRQVNGYTF
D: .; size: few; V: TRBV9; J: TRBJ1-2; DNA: TGTGCCAGCAGCGTAGTATCAGTAAACTATGGCTACACCTTC; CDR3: CASSVVSVNYGYTF
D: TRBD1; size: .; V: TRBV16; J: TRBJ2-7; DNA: TGTGCCAGCAGTCCTCTGACAGGGTTGCTCGAGCAGTACTTC; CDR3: CASSPLTGLLEQYF
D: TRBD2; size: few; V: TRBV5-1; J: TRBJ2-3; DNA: TGCGCCAGCAGCTCGACTAGCGGGGGTCTCACTAGCACAGATACGCAGTATTTT; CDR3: CASSSTSGGLTSTDTQYF
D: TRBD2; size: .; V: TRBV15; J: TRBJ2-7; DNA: TGTGCCACCAGCAGAGTTGTCGGGACGGGGGGCTACGAGCAGTACTTC; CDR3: CATSRVVGTGGYEQYF
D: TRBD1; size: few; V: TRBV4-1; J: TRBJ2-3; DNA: TGCGCCAGCAGCCAAGATTCACTCGGGACAGGGGTGGTAGATACGCAGTATTTT; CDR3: CASSQDSLGTGVVDTQYF
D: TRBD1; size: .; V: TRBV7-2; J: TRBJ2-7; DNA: TGTGCCAGCAGCGTTGGAACAGTTCGCCGGGACAGGAGTAACGAGCAGTACTTC; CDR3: CASSVGTVRRDRSNEQYF
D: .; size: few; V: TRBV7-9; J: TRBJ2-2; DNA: TGTGCCAGCAGCTCAGGGGCCGGGGAGCTGTTTTTT; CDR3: CASSSGAGELFF